The sequence of this T cell receptor beta chain was determined in a study of somatic mutations in cytotoxic T cells in rheumatoid arthritis. Overall study findings and caveats: Among approximately 60 patients, roughly 8 showed a largest CD8+ clone that surpassed 20% of CD8+ cells. Significant differences in CD8+ T-cell clonality were not found between rheumatoid arthritis patients and healthy controls (age-matched). TRBV07 showed slight underrepresentation in rheumatoid arthritis patients, unadjusted for multiple comparisons.

Flow cytometry served to check the purity of CD4+ and CD8+ cells, which were isolated by positive magnetic bead selection. Some clones are missing from TCRdb's copy, which holds only in-frame ones; the method was immunoSEQ multiplex PCR. Of approximately 20,000 clones listed, roughly 85% are singletons. With respect to this clone: Its antigen is not known.

CDR1 is MDHEN and CDR2 is SYDVKM in the germline V gene. V trimming: 3 bases; J trimming: 7 bases; junction bases outside the gene matches: 12. This CDR3 region has 16 residues. The rearrangement joins TRBV28 to TRBJ2-1; TRBD2 matches 7 bases. Sequencing used CD8+ T cells sorted from blood. This receptor was identified in a woman aged 35 to 49 with rheumatoid arthritis. The CDR3 protein is CASSFPGREKGNEQFF. Here the CDR3 DNA reads TGTGCCAGCAGTTTCCCGGGGAGGGAGAAGGGAAATGAGCAGTTCTTC.